This T cell receptor beta chain was captured by sequencing in a study of human thymus T cells. Study-wide points: Both thymic and peripheral blood repertoires showed apparently biased V and J usage.

In the case of this clone: Its target is unknown.

Assay used: immunoSEQ multiplex PCR; TCRdb lists only in-frame clones, some missing. Among under 70,000 clones listed, roughly 94% were seen once. Immunologically healthy infants in Finland undergoing congenital heart defect surgery were the donors. Four of the eight donors gave roughly 0.45-1 mL blood during surgery. No fixed cell number was used; all available blood leukocytes supplied DNA. V dropped 7 bases and J dropped 3 bases, with 15 bases sitting between them. The germline gives CDR1 LNHDA, CDR2 SQIVND (reference sequence). The CDR3 totals 14 residues. This clonotype was sampled from a boy less than two years old with a congenital heart defect but otherwise immunologically healthy. The rearrangement joins TRBV19 to TRBJ1-2; D might be TRBD1 (5 bases). Sequences were obtained from blood. CDR3 amino acids: CASTTGAGYYGYTF. DNA for the CDR3: TGTGCCAGTACCACAGGCGCCGGATACTATGGCTACACCTTC. The full variable domain, rest sourced from reference TRBV19 and TRBJ1-2, is DGGITQSPKYLFRKEGQNVTLSCEQNLNHDAMYWYRQDPGQGLRLIYYSQIVNDFQKGDIAEGYSVSREKKESFPLTVTSAQKNPTAFYLCASTTGAGYYGYTFGSGTRLTVV.